A single sample is the source of the 17 T cell receptor beta chains below, sequenced in a study of regulatory T cells in long-lasting Graves disease listed by TCRdb under 2021. The library was made by multiplex PCR. Sequenced on an Illumina HiSeq 4000. TCR beta libraries were built with iRepertoire HTBI primers and Arm-PCR amplification of CDR3 regions. TCRdb redid the processing of the public reads, applying fastp at Q25 and MiXCR, and retained in-frame beta chains. Each CDR3 protein appears once, grouped with its most common genes and DNA. Present in this sample are 560,000 or so distinct CDR3 sequences, 15% to 20% of which were seen just once. The ten biggest clones cover about 12% of the sample. This specimen's time point label, per the study, means: newly diagnosed GD, antithyroid drugs for less than 3 months. For both TCR sequencing and RNA sequencing, RNA was extracted from PBMCs in TRIzol.

This same sample was also taken into another study, of T cells in Graves' hyperthyroidism and ophthalmopathy.

Sequenced here: peripheral blood mononuclear cells (PBMCs), sampled at new diagnosis, from a patient treated with antithyroid drugs. These receptors were collected from a man aged 18 to 30 with Graves disease. Donor details come from another sample of the same person, matched by shared clones.

The V gene is TRBV9, the J gene TRBJ2-7; 8 bases map to TRBD1. The J segment lost 6 bases and the V segment lost 0 bases, leaving 5 bases of the junction unmatched. The germline gives CDR1 SGDLS, CDR2 YYNGEE. The CDR3 length is 14 residues. The CDR3 sequence is CASSVGQGWGEQYF. In nucleotides, the CDR3 is TGTGCCAGCAGCGTAGGACAGGGGTGGGGCGAGCAGTACTTC.

This chain joins TRBV5-1 and TRBJ2-1, with a tentative D call TRBD1 (5 bases). The CDR3 contains 15 residues. Trimming stripped 3 bases from V and 2 bases from J, with 12 bases between. The germline V gene encodes CDR1 SGHRS and CDR2 YFSETQ. In DNA form, the CDR3 reads TGCGCCAGCAGCTCCATGACCAGGGCCTACAATGAGCAGTTCTTC. Its protein is CASSSMTRAYNEQFF. Complete variable domain (other parts from reference TRBV5-1 and TRBJ2-1): KAGVTQTPRYLIKTRGQQVTLSCSPISGHRSVSWYQQTPGQGLQFLFEYFSETQRNKGNFPGRFSGRQFSNSRSEMNVSTLELGDSALYLCASSSMTRAYNEQFFGPGTRLTVL.

This clonotype showed up many times. This chain uses TRBV5-1 with TRBJ2-3; D is unclear. The CDR3 has 16 amino acids. With 0 bases removed from V and 0 bases from J, the gap between germline ends came to 11 bases. In germline, CDR1 is SGHRS, CDR2 YFSETQ. Here the CDR3 DNA reads TGCGCCAGCAGCTTGGAAGGACGAACTAGCACAGATACGCAGTATTTT. Translated, it gives CASSLEGRTSTDTQYF.

Only a few counts were recorded for this clonotype. The rearrangement uses TRBV30 and TRBJ1-4; D gene unclear. Deletions cut 3 bases from V and 2 bases from J, with 10 bases between. CDR1 and CDR2 (germline): GTSNPN, SVGIG (reference sequence). The CDR3 has 14 amino acids. The CDR3 DNA is TGTGCCTGGAGCTGGAGTGGTACTAATGAAAAACTGTTTTTT. As protein: CAWSWSGTNEKLFF.

This clonotype came up many times. DNA of the CDR3: TGTGCCAGCAGCTTACGAGACAGGGATACGCAGTATTTT. It specifies CASSLRDRDTQYF. V usage is TRBV11-3 and J usage is TRBJ2-3; D may be TRBD1 (6 bases). Trimming left V 2 bases short and J 6 bases short, with 9 bases between. This CDR3 comprises 13 residues. Germline V lookup: CDR1 SGHNT, CDR2 YENEEA.

The table lists this clonotype with a few counts. The rearrangement uses TRBV7-9 and TRBJ2-7; TRBD1 is a possible D gene (6 bases). This CDR3 is 15 amino acids long. V gave up 1 base and J gave up 3 bases, with 13 bases separating them. The germline V gene has CDR1 SEHNR and CDR2 FQNEAQ (reference sequence). This chain's CDR3 is CASSLVSGDHYEQYF. The CDR3 nucleotides read TGTGCCAGCAGCTTAGTTTCAGGGGACCACTACGAGCAGTACTTC.

This clonotype was counted at least ten times. J is TRBJ2-6 and V is TRBV5-5, with D unclear. The CDR3 is 17 amino acids. V lost 4 bases and J lost 0, with 14 bases in between. CDR1 and CDR2 from the germline V gene are SGHKS and YYEKEE (reference sequence). CDR3 nucleotide sequence: TGTGCCAGCAGCGGCGGACCCCCTGGCTCTGGGGCCAACGTCCTGACTTTC. As protein: CASSGGPPGSGANVLTF.

Ten or more counts support this clonotype. The chain employs TRBV25-1 and TRBJ2-2; 8 bases are a match to TRBD2. With V trimmed by 2 bases and J by 6 bases, 8 bases remained unmatched. The CDR3 length is 16 residues. CDR1 MGHDK and CDR2 SYGVNS come from the germline V gene. The CDR3 reads CASSEAGRGRAGELFF. Here the CDR3 DNA reads TGTGCCAGCAGTGAAGCCGGGAGGGGAAGGGCCGGGGAGCTGTTTTTT.

As for this clonotype: Possible read error: a much larger clone is one base away. The V gene is TRBV5-1, the J gene TRBJ2-1; TRBD1 matches 12 bases. The germline CDR1 and CDR2 sequences are SGHRS and YFSETQ. This CDR3 has 16 amino acids. The CDR3 region has the DNA TGTGCCAGCAGCCCCGCTCCGGGACAGGGGGCTAATGAGCAGTTCTTC. Its translation is CASSPAPGQGANEQFF.

This clonotype was counted many times. This rearrangement joins TRBV5-6 to TRBJ2-7, with D perhaps given as TRBD1 or TRBD2 (5 bases each). The V end lost 7 bases, the J end lost 3 bases, and 14 bases lay between the germline ends. In germline, CDR1 is SGHDT, CDR2 YYEEEE. The length of the CDR3 is 13 residues. In DNA form, the CDR3 reads TGTGCCAGCGCTACATTGGGGGACTACGAGCAGTACTTC. This translates into CASATLGDYEQYF.

The chain recombines TRBV20-1 with TRBJ2-1, with D perhaps being TRBD1 or TRBD2 (5 bases each). CDR1 and CDR2 (germline): DFQATT, SNEGSKA (reference sequence). The CDR3 has 13 residues. Trimming took 3 bases from V and 6 from J, leaving 12 bases between them. The CDR3 is CSASGRGPNEQFF. CDR3 DNA sequence: TGCAGTGCTAGTGGCCGGGGCCCCAATGAGCAGTTCTTC.

A few counts support this clonotype. This may stem from a read error, because a much larger clone lies one nucleotide away. The chain uses TRBV12-3 or TRBV12-4 and TRBJ2-7; maybe TRBD2 (5 bases). V shed 1 base and J shed 6 bases, with 7 bases lying between them. The CDR3 has 12 residues. CDR3 nucleotide sequence: TGTGCCAGCAGTTTAGGAGGGTGCGAGCAGTACTTC. Residues: CASSLGGCEQYF.

The sample holds a few counts of this clonotype. J is TRBJ2-3 and V is TRBV6-1, with D possibly TRBD2 on 6 matching bases. Trimming removed 3 bases from V and 3 bases from J, with 16 bases in between. The germline V gene encodes CDR1 MNHNS and CDR2 SASEGT. The CDR3 consists of 16 residues. CDR3 sequence reads: CASSDVPGVRTDTQYF. CDR3 DNA: TGTGCCAGCAGTGATGTACCGGGAGTAAGAACAGATACGCAGTATTTT.

In this sample, this clonotype turned up a few times. The chain joins TRBV29-1 to TRBJ2-7, with 9 bases aligning to TRBD2. With V trimmed by 7 bases and J by 4 bases, 14 bases remained unmatched. Germline CDR1 SQVTM, CDR2 ANQGSEA. The CDR3 extends over 15 amino acids. The CDR3 DNA reads TGCAGCGCCGAACTGGCGGGAGGGCCTTGGTACGAGCAGTACTTC. It is translated as CSAELAGGPWYEQYF.

J is TRBJ2-7 and V is TRBV5-6; unclear D gene. V gave up 0 bases and J gave up 6 bases, with 13 bases separating them. Germline CDR1 is SGHDT and CDR2 is YYEEEE. CDR3 size: 14 residues. CDR3 residues: CASSLGHPGVEQYF. The DNA for the CDR3 is TGTGCCAGCAGCTTGGGACACCCGGGCGTCGAGCAGTACTTC.

There are a few counts of this clonotype. The chain is built from TRBV13 and TRBJ2-3; 8 positions agree with TRBD1. J was trimmed by 0 bases and V by 5 bases; bases with no gene match: 10. CDR1 PRHDT and CDR2 FYEKMQ come from the germline V gene (reference sequence). This CDR3 is 17 amino acids long. The CDR3 sequence: CASSTLTGAVSTDTQYF. DNA of the CDR3: TGTGCCAGCAGCACCCTGACAGGGGCTGTCAGCACAGATACGCAGTATTTT.

Many counts were recorded for this clonotype. This sequence joins TRBV28 and TRBJ1-2, with 8 bases aligning to TRBD1. V lost 7 bases, J lost 7 bases, and 8 bases stayed unmatched. The CDR3 extends over 13 amino acids. The germline CDR1 and CDR2 sequences are MDHEN and SYDVKM. CDR3 sequence reads: CASKIQGDSGYTF. The CDR3 DNA reads TGTGCCAGCAAAATACAGGGGGATAGTGGCTACACCTTC.